This is a list of T cell receptor beta chains from one sample in a study of radiation and T cells in renal cell carcinoma. TCRdb's table, derived via immunoSEQ multiplex PCR, lists solely in-frame clones and lacks some. The data show 100,000 to 150,000 clones, around 83% seen once. The input for sequencing was blood, taken from a patient whose treatment included radiotherapy and nephrectomy. All receptors derive from a woman aged 60-70 years with renal cell carcinoma. The CDR3 runs from the conserved cysteine through the conserved F or W. The order of the fields is D gene, J gene, V gene, CDR3 length, clone size, CDR3 DNA, CDR3 protein. A D gene is named only where the DNA matches it firmly. Part of the rows lack a size; the others show once, few, many or a class for expanded clones.

d_call: NA; j_call: TRBJ1-6; v_call: TRBV4-1; cdr3_length: 16; clone_size: NA; cdr3_nt: TGCGCCAGCAGCCAAGGAGGGGGAGCCTATAATTCACCCCTCCACTTT; cdr3_aa: CASSQGGGAYNSPLHF
d_call: TRBD1; j_call: TRBJ1-2; v_call: TRBV2; cdr3_length: 14; clone_size: NA; cdr3_nt: TGTGCCAGCAGGGGGGACAGGGGAACCTATGGCTACACCTTC; cdr3_aa: CASRGDRGTYGYTF
d_call: NA; j_call: TRBJ2-3; v_call: TRBV18; cdr3_length: 13; clone_size: NA; cdr3_nt: TGTGCCAGCTCACCAACGGGAACAGATACGCAGTATTTT; cdr3_aa: CASSPTGTDTQYF
d_call: NA; j_call: TRBJ1-2; v_call: TRBV7-9; cdr3_length: 16; clone_size: NA; cdr3_nt: TGTGCCAGCAGCTTAGCGGTAGGGAAACCGACGGAGGGCTACACCTTC; cdr3_aa: CASSLAVGKPTEGYTF
d_call: TRBD2; j_call: TRBJ2-1; v_call: TRBV7-9; cdr3_length: 14; clone_size: NA; cdr3_nt: TGTGCCAGCAGCCAGGGACTAGCGGGAGCCGAGCAGTTCTTC; cdr3_aa: CASSQGLAGAEQFF
d_call: TRBD1; j_call: TRBJ2-5; v_call: TRBV29-1; cdr3_length: 12; clone_size: NA; cdr3_nt: TGCAGCATAAGGGGGCTCCAAGAGACCCAGTACTTC; cdr3_aa: CSIRGLQETQYF
d_call: NA; j_call: TRBJ1-2; v_call: TRBV19; cdr3_length: 11; clone_size: once; cdr3_nt: TGTGCCAGTAGGAGCACAGACTTCTACACCTTC; cdr3_aa: CASRSTDFYTF
d_call: NA; j_call: TRBJ2-2; v_call: TRBV19; cdr3_length: 13; clone_size: few; cdr3_nt: TGTGCCAGTAGTTCCCAGGTGGCCGGGGAGCTGTTTTTT; cdr3_aa: CASSSQVAGELFF
d_call: NA; j_call: TRBJ1-4; v_call: TRBV4-1; cdr3_length: 15; clone_size: once; cdr3_nt: TGCGCCAGCAGCCGACCCGAGGTCACTAATGAAAAACTGTTTTTT; cdr3_aa: CASSRPEVTNEKLFF
d_call: NA; j_call: TRBJ1-3; v_call: TRBV6-1; cdr3_length: 15; clone_size: NA; cdr3_nt: TGTGCCAGCAGGGCAGCAGGGGAGACTGGAAACACCATATATTTT; cdr3_aa: CASRAAGETGNTIYF
d_call: NA; j_call: TRBJ2-6; v_call: TRBV6-1; cdr3_length: 16; clone_size: NA; cdr3_nt: TGTGCCAGCAGTGCGCAGGGCGGGGCTGGGGCCAACGTCCTGACTTTC; cdr3_aa: CASSAQGGAGANVLTF
d_call: NA; j_call: TRBJ1-2; v_call: TRBV29-1; cdr3_length: 12; clone_size: few; cdr3_nt: TGCAGCGTTGTGGGGACCGCGGGGGGCTACACCTTC; cdr3_aa: CSVVGTAGGYTF
d_call: NA; j_call: TRBJ2-3; v_call: TRBV5-1; cdr3_length: 14; clone_size: NA; cdr3_nt: TGCGCCAGCAGCCCGGGGTACAGCACAGATACGCAGTATTTT; cdr3_aa: CASSPGYSTDTQYF
d_call: NA; j_call: TRBJ2-7; v_call: TRBV6-1; cdr3_length: 15; clone_size: once; cdr3_nt: TGTGCCAGCAGTGTCCTACGCGGAGGGAACTACGAGCAGTACTTC; cdr3_aa: CASSVLRGGNYEQYF
d_call: NA; j_call: TRBJ2-7; v_call: TRBV5-1; cdr3_length: 14; clone_size: NA; cdr3_nt: TGCGCCAGCAGCTTGGGGCAGGGGGGCTACGAGCAGTACTTC; cdr3_aa: CASSLGQGGYEQYF
d_call: NA; j_call: TRBJ2-2; v_call: TRBV5-1; cdr3_length: 16; clone_size: NA; cdr3_nt: TGCGCCAGCACCACGCCGGGGGTTGGAGGCACCGGGGAGCTGTTTTTT; cdr3_aa: CASTTPGVGGTGELFF
d_call: NA; j_call: TRBJ1-2; v_call: TRBV6-6; cdr3_length: 12; clone_size: NA; cdr3_nt: TGTGCCAGCAGCCTCATTGGAGCGGTCCCCACCTTC; cdr3_aa: CASSLIGAVPTF
d_call: NA; j_call: TRBJ1-2; v_call: TRBV11-2; cdr3_length: 11; clone_size: NA; cdr3_nt: TGTGCCAGCAGCTTAGGGCATGGCTACACCTTC; cdr3_aa: CASSLGHGYTF
d_call: TRBD2; j_call: TRBJ2-5; v_call: TRBV6-5; cdr3_length: 13; clone_size: NA; cdr3_nt: TGTGCCAGCAGTTCTGACCGGACTAGCCCGATTGACTTC; cdr3_aa: CASSSDRTSPIDF
d_call: TRBD2; j_call: TRBJ2-1; v_call: TRBV5-6; cdr3_length: 15; clone_size: NA; cdr3_nt: TGTGCCAGCAGCTGGCCGGGAGGGCGCTACAATGAGCAGTTCTTC; cdr3_aa: CASSWPGGRYNEQFF
d_call: NA; j_call: TRBJ2-1; v_call: TRBV5-1; cdr3_length: 15; clone_size: NA; cdr3_nt: TGCGCCAGCAGCTTGGATAACCGGGGGGCTAATGAGCAGTTCTTC; cdr3_aa: CASSLDNRGANEQFF